This T cell receptor beta chain was recovered during a study of esophageal squamous cell carcinoma under preoperative chemotherapy. The overall study: Both tumor-infiltrating lymphocytes and peripheral blood T cells were profiled.

Time point given: after preoperative PTX-NDP chemotherapy. TCRdb re-called the PCR reads through MiXCR, storing one row per CDR3 protein. Of about 32,000 distinct CDR3 sequences in the sample, around 50% were seen once. In regard to this clonotype: What it recognizes is unknown.

Study results and limitations: Chemotherapy was followed by significantly higher TCR diversity in peripheral T cells only, not tumor-infiltrating lymphocytes.

The sample was acquired from a patient given preoperative chemotherapy. This receptor was identified in a human donor with esophageal squamous cell carcinoma. The donor label of this sample is uncertain.

CDR3 DNA: TGTGCCAGCAGCTTCCTCGGGGCCAGCGAGCAGTACTTC. It is translated as CASSFLGASEQYF. The gene calls are TRBV7-2 and TRBJ2-5; D may correspond to TRBD1 or TRBD2 (5 bases each). Judging by the DNA end, TRBJ2-7 fits better; the J call may be wrong. Germline loops: CDR1 SGHTA, CDR2 FQGNSA. The CDR3 has 13 amino acids.